A single sample gave rise to the 5 T cell receptor beta chains below, sequenced in a study of shared clonotypes between healthy human individuals. Assay: immunoSEQ multiplex PCR; the TCRdb copy retains only in-frame clones and omits some. The table records under 850,000 clones, almost 95% of them present only once. The naive CD8 subset, CD45RO-negative cells positively selected for CCR7, excluded terminally differentiated effector memory CD45RA+ cells. The sample consisted of naive CD8+ T cells sorted from blood. The receptors originated from a man aged 30-40 years in good health.

Note on this clone: Compared with germline, one end of the junction differs, possibly owing to a read error. V is TRBV7-7 and J is TRBJ2-7, with TRBD2 identical over 12 bases. CDR3 length equals 15 residues. The germline V gene encodes CDR1 SSHAT and CDR2 FNYEAQ (reference sequence). The CDR3, as DNA: TGTGCTAGCAGCCTGACTAGCGGGAGTTCCCACGAGCAGTACTTC. Its translation: CASSLTSGSSHEQYF.

The chain links TRBV7-6 to TRBJ2-3; D not resolved. The CDR3 extends over 15 amino acids. The germline V gene has CDR1 SGHVS and CDR2 FNYEAQ. Trimming removed 4 bases at V and 3 bases at J, with 14 bases between. The DNA for the CDR3 is TGTGCCAGCAGCTCCTTAGCTAGGGCGACAGATACGCAGTATTTT. Residues: CASSSLARATDTQYF.

About this clone itself: Within the sample, other DNA sequences also encode this same CDR3. The J gene is TRBJ1-2, the V gene TRBV27; D not certain. This CDR3 comprises 13 residues. The germline gives CDR1 MNHEY, CDR2 SMNVEV (reference sequence). The V gene lost 1 base and the J gene lost 5 bases, with 8 bases spanning the gap. The CDR3 DNA sequence: TGTGCCAGCAGTTTATTTAGTGGTTATGGCTACACCTTC. Residues: CASSLFSGYGYTF.

This clone was seen only a few times. Distinct nucleotide sequences in the sample also encode this CDR3. The rearrangement joins TRBV27 to TRBJ2-1, with D maybe TRBD1 (5 bases). V was pared by 2 bases and J by 6 bases, with 8 bases between. The V gene's germline CDR1 is MNHEY and CDR2 SMNVEV (reference sequence). There are 13 residues in the CDR3. The CDR3 is CASSLGAANEQFF. CDR3 nucleotide sequence: TGTGCCAGCAGTTTAGGGGCAGCCAATGAGCAGTTCTTC.

This clone was seen only once. V is TRBV7-9 and J is TRBJ2-7; 9 positions agree with TRBD2. The V gene's germline CDR1 is SEHNR and CDR2 FQNEAQ (reference sequence). The CDR3 sequence is 15 residues long. V shed 3 bases, J shed 4 bases, and the junction held 7 bases outside the gene matches. The chain's CDR3 is CASSFNPSGKYEQYF. DNA of the CDR3: TGTGCCAGCAGCTTTAATCCTAGCGGGAAATACGAGCAGTACTTC.